Sequencing of this T cell receptor (beta chain) was carried out in a study of beta chain features in type 1 diabetes (dated by TCRdb to the late 2010s). With regard to the full study: No differences in mean age, gender distribution, total cell number or subset yield were found between patients and healthy donors. Across all samples, some 99 million sorted cells were examined, and cell number per subset correlated strongly with RNA yield. The study compared TCRB repertoires of sorted circulating CD4+ T cell subsets between recently diagnosed type 1 diabetes patients and matched healthy donors. Whereas all 28 donors provided naive and central memory subsets, regulatory and stem cell-like memory subsets were isolated from just 8 patients and roughly eight healthy donors. Broader findings and caveats from the paper: Because small numbers of individuals were included in the HLA sub-analyses, any influence of HLA type on TCRB rearrangement was left unresolved. Naive, central memory and regulatory TCRB repertoires appeared to be more similar among patients than among healthy donors. In all four CD4+ subsets, TCRB CDR3 length was moderately but significantly shorter in type 1 diabetes patients. PCR may preferentially amplify shorter templates, but because patient and control samples were amplified and corrected together, any resulting skew would affect both groups equally. Patients with type 1 diabetes made fewer insertions and deleted more nucleotides at VDJ recombination sites, implying thymic rearrangement abnormalities. Sequencing cDNA rather than genomic DNA could over-represent highly expressing activated cells, although activation and CD3 levels did not differ between groups.

From each donor, a single peripheral blood sample of about 110 mL on average was drawn into heparinised tubes. Naive, central memory, regulatory and stem cell-like memory CD4+ T cells were sorted on a BD FACSAria II using a panel including CD45RO, CCR7, CD25, CD127, CD95 and CD27. All sorted populations exceeded 98% purity. PBMCs were separated immediately by Lymphoprep density gradient centrifugation and were stained directly, without being cultured. To minimize batch effects, samples were stained and sorted in pairs, one healthy donor with one patient per experiment. The High Capacity cDNA Reverse Transcription Kit was used to reverse transcribe all of the isolated RNA, meaning that expressed TCRB transcripts were what got sequenced. Deep immunoSEQ sequencing was performed on naive, central memory and regulatory T cell samples, with an average of roughly 3.3 million total reads per sample. Sorted cells were lysed in RLT buffer and RNA was extracted with DNase-treated RNeasy Micro or Mini kits, depending on cell number. To prevent cross-contamination, each cell subset was processed individually, whereas patient and healthy donor samples were processed jointly. The immunoSEQ multiplex PCR was used to amplify TCRB sequences from cDNA, yielding 87-bp fragments that span the CDR3 region. Amplicons were sequenced on the Illumina HiSeq platform. In the authors' own workflow: Synthetic template baselines were used to correct PCR bias computationally, reads within Hamming distance 2 were collapsed together, and singletons that could not be merged were discarded. Reads were aligned against IMGT so that V, D and J genes, CDR3 length and insertions or deletions at six rearrangement sites could be assigned. Within each subset, clonotype counts were normalized to sorted cell number, and only after that were true diversity and Gini coefficients computed with the tcR R package. The overlap coefficient, calculated on TCRB nucleotide sequences, was used to measure repertoire sharing. Out-of-frame TCRB sequences from naive cells were analyzed to stand in for the pre-selection repertoire. TCRdb retrieved this table from immuneACCESS and kept in-frame rearrangements only. Not all clones are present; in checked studies, unresolved V genes account for under half, and no reason is known for the remainder. Clone size and the V and J calls come from that table; the DNA yielded D and trimming. Present in this sample are hundreds of thousands of clones, approximately 16% of which were seen just once. About 0.014% of the sample is in the top ten clones.

This clone was seen a few times. No cognate antigen has been identified for it. Base quality data are lacking; no much larger clone is found one base away. From cysteine to phenylalanine, the CDR3 is 14 amino acids long. The sequence is cut down to CDR3 DNA, 42 bases in frame from base 1. As encoded in the germline V gene, CDR1 is SQVTM while CDR2 is ANQGSEA. From V the trimming removes 7 bases and from J it removes 1 base, while the gene matches leave 8 bases of the junction unaccounted for. This TCR was recovered from a man younger than 35 with type 1 diabetes. The sequencing input was naive CD4+ T cells from blood. Reading the label with the study, this specimen's cell subset or site is: true naive CD4+ T cells. The sequence links TRBV29-1 to TRBJ2-5, and 8 junction bases match TRBD1. Here the CDR3 is given as CSAFDRGRQETQYF. The base sequence is TGCAGCGCCTTCGACAGGGGACGCCAAGAGACCCAGTACTTC.